This is a list of T cell receptor beta chains from one sample in a study of human T cells and chemical hapten exposure. TCRdb passed the RACE reads through MiXCR, listing each CDR3 protein once. The sample yields roughly 100,000 distinct CDR3 sequences, 30% to 35% seen once. Sample: whole blood, taken in connection with sensitization to the hapten diphenylcyclopropenone (DPC). Source of these receptors: a man aged 40-49 years with alopecia areata. Some clones in this sample may be carry-over from other donors' samples. The CDR3 runs from the conserved cysteine through the conserved F or W. A D gene is named only where the DNA matches it firmly. Clone size is shown for a subset of rows, as once, few, many or a class of expanded clone.

CDR3 DNA: TGTGCCAGCAGCCCTCGGACTAGCGGGGGGTACAATGAGCAGTTCTTC; CDR3 protein: CASSPRTSGGYNEQFF; J gene: TRBJ2-1; V gene: TRBV28; clone size: .; CDR3 length: 16; D gene: TRBD2
CDR3 DNA: TGTGCCAGCAGTTACTCGCTTCCGGGACAGGGAGGGGAGACCCAGTACTTC; CDR3 protein: CASSYSLPGQGGETQYF; J gene: TRBJ2-5; V gene: TRBV6-5; clone size: .; CDR3 length: 17; D gene: TRBD1
CDR3 DNA: TGTGCCAGCAGCTTGTCAGGGAATAATTCACCCCTCCACTTT; CDR3 protein: CASSLSGNNSPLHF; J gene: TRBJ1-6; V gene: TRBV5-6; clone size: few; CDR3 length: 14; D gene: .
CDR3 DNA: TGTGCCAGCAGCTCGGGACAGGGGGCGCCCGATGAGCAGTTCTTC; CDR3 protein: CASSSGQGAPDEQFF; J gene: TRBJ2-1; V gene: TRBV7-3; clone size: few; CDR3 length: 15; D gene: TRBD1
CDR3 DNA: TGTGCCAGCAGGTCACTTGACAGCCAAGAGACCCAGTACTTC; CDR3 protein: CASRSLDSQETQYF; J gene: TRBJ2-5; V gene: TRBV6-5; clone size: .; CDR3 length: 14; D gene: .
CDR3 DNA: TGTGCCAGCAGTATTCTTGGATTTCCAGGGTCCTATGGCTACACCTTC; CDR3 protein: CASSILGFPGSYGYTF; J gene: TRBJ1-2; V gene: TRBV6-1; clone size: once; CDR3 length: 16; D gene: .
CDR3 DNA: TGTGCCCACAGCTCCAACAAGGTGGACTATGGCTACACCTTC; CDR3 protein: CAHSSNKVDYGYTF; J gene: TRBJ1-2; V gene: TRBV6-6; clone size: .; CDR3 length: 14; D gene: .
CDR3 DNA: TGCAGCGTTGAGGCGGGAGCGGCAGATACGCAGTATTTT; CDR3 protein: CSVEAGAADTQYF; J gene: TRBJ2-3; V gene: TRBV29-1; clone size: few; CDR3 length: 13; D gene: TRBD2
CDR3 DNA: TGTGCCAGCAGTACCGGGACTAGCGGGAGGGCGGAGACCCAGTACTTC; CDR3 protein: CASSTGTSGRAETQYF; J gene: TRBJ2-5; V gene: TRBV6-1; clone size: few; CDR3 length: 16; D gene: TRBD2
CDR3 DNA: TGTGCCAGCAGCTTGCCGTTAGGACAGGGTGGCAATGAGCAGTTCTTC; CDR3 protein: CASSLPLGQGGNEQFF; J gene: TRBJ2-1; V gene: TRBV5-8; clone size: .; CDR3 length: 16; D gene: TRBD1
CDR3 DNA: TGTGCCAGCAATAGCCGGGACAGGGGGCGCGAGGGCAATCAGCCCCAGCATTTT; CDR3 protein: CASNSRDRGREGNQPQHF; J gene: TRBJ1-5; V gene: TRBV6-2/TRBV6-3; clone size: .; CDR3 length: 18; D gene: TRBD1
CDR3 DNA: TGTGCCACCAGCGTAAGGGGGACAGTCACAGATACGCAGTATTTT; CDR3 protein: CATSVRGTVTDTQYF; J gene: TRBJ2-3; V gene: TRBV24-1; clone size: .; CDR3 length: 15; D gene: TRBD1
CDR3 DNA: TGTGCCAGCAGCTTAGAAGGGACTAGCGGGAGGGCACCCAATGAGCAGTTCTTC; CDR3 protein: CASSLEGTSGRAPNEQFF; J gene: TRBJ2-1; V gene: TRBV7-9; clone size: few; CDR3 length: 18; D gene: TRBD2
CDR3 DNA: TGCAGTGCTGTGGGGTCGGGGAGCGGGAGTGTTGCAGATACGCAGTATTTT; CDR3 protein: CSAVGSGSGSVADTQYF; J gene: TRBJ2-3; V gene: TRBV20-1; clone size: .; CDR3 length: 17; D gene: TRBD2
CDR3 DNA: TGTGCCAGCAGTTTTAGTAGCGTAGATACGCAGTATTTT; CDR3 protein: CASSFSSVDTQYF; J gene: TRBJ2-3; V gene: TRBV12-3/TRBV12-4; clone size: .; CDR3 length: 13; D gene: .
CDR3 DNA: TGTGCCAGCAGCTCAGTTGGTGGAATGTCAAATACGCAGTATTTT; CDR3 protein: CASSSVGGMSNTQYF; J gene: TRBJ2-3; V gene: TRBV7-9; clone size: few; CDR3 length: 15; D gene: .
CDR3 DNA: TGTGCCAGCAGCTCCGGGACTAGCGGGGGTGTTTCCTACAATGAGCAGTTCTTC; CDR3 protein: CASSSGTSGGVSYNEQFF; J gene: TRBJ2-1; V gene: TRBV7-9; clone size: few; CDR3 length: 18; D gene: TRBD2
CDR3 DNA: TGTGCCAGCAGCTTAGGCAGGGCACAAGAGACCCAGTACTTC; CDR3 protein: CASSLGRAQETQYF; J gene: TRBJ2-5; V gene: TRBV7-2; clone size: .; CDR3 length: 14; D gene: .
CDR3 DNA: TGTGCCAGCAGTTACTCGAAAGGACAGTTAGAAGCAGATACGCAGTATTTT; CDR3 protein: CASSYSKGQLEADTQYF; J gene: TRBJ2-3; V gene: TRBV6-2/TRBV6-3; clone size: .; CDR3 length: 17; D gene: .
CDR3 DNA: TGCAGCGTTGACGATAGGGACAGGATTGGGACAGATACGCAGTATTTT; CDR3 protein: CSVDDRDRIGTDTQYF; J gene: TRBJ2-3; V gene: TRBV29-1; clone size: .; CDR3 length: 16; D gene: TRBD1
CDR3 DNA: TGCAGCGTGTCTATACGGGCCACATCAGGAGCTTTCTTT; CDR3 protein: CSVSIRATSGAFF; J gene: TRBJ1-1; V gene: TRBV29-1; clone size: few; CDR3 length: 13; D gene: .
CDR3 DNA: TGTGCCAGCAGTCCGTTGGTGGTCGGCTATGGCTACACCTTC; CDR3 protein: CASSPLVVGYGYTF; J gene: TRBJ1-2; V gene: TRBV28; clone size: .; CDR3 length: 14; D gene: .
CDR3 DNA: TGCAGTGCTAGAGCTCTAGCGGGAGAGAGTAATGAGCAGTTCTTC; CDR3 protein: CSARALAGESNEQFF; J gene: TRBJ2-1; V gene: TRBV20-1; clone size: .; CDR3 length: 15; D gene: TRBD2
CDR3 DNA: TGTGCCACCGACGGCCGGATGGCTAATGAAAAACTGTTTTTT; CDR3 protein: CATDGRMANEKLFF; J gene: TRBJ1-4; V gene: TRBV7-9; clone size: .; CDR3 length: 14; D gene: .
CDR3 DNA: TGTGCCAGCAGGCCACCGGGACTAGCGGGAGGGAATGAGCAGTTCTTC; CDR3 protein: CASRPPGLAGGNEQFF; J gene: TRBJ2-1; V gene: TRBV6-2/TRBV6-3; clone size: .; CDR3 length: 16; D gene: TRBD2
CDR3 DNA: TGTGCCAGCGGGCTCTACACCGGGGAGCTGTTTTTT; CDR3 protein: CASGLYTGELFF; J gene: TRBJ2-2; V gene: TRBV7-9; clone size: few; CDR3 length: 12; D gene: .
CDR3 DNA: TGTGCCAGCAGCCCAACCCAGTATCTAGTTATGCATGAGCAGTTCTTC; CDR3 protein: CASSPTQYLVMHEQFF; J gene: TRBJ2-1; V gene: TRBV7-8; clone size: few; CDR3 length: 16; D gene: .
CDR3 DNA: TGTGCCAGCAGCCAAGGCACTAGCGGGAGATTATATGAGGCCAAAAACATTCAGTACTTC; CDR3 protein: CASSQGTSGRLYEAKNIQYF; J gene: TRBJ2-4; V gene: TRBV3-1; clone size: .; CDR3 length: 20; D gene: TRBD2
CDR3 DNA: TGTGCCAGCAGCCAAGTTAGAGGGTACGAGCAGTACTTC; CDR3 protein: CASSQVRGYEQYF; J gene: TRBJ2-7; V gene: TRBV7-2; clone size: .; CDR3 length: 13; D gene: .
CDR3 DNA: TGTGCCAGCAGCTTATCCACTAGCGGCTCTAGCACAGATACGCAGTATTTT; CDR3 protein: CASSLSTSGSSTDTQYF; J gene: TRBJ2-3; V gene: TRBV7-2; clone size: .; CDR3 length: 17; D gene: TRBD2
CDR3 DNA: TGCAGCGTCCGAGACGGCGGGATGATTTCCGGGGAGCTGTTTTTT; CDR3 protein: CSVRDGGMISGELFF; J gene: TRBJ2-2; V gene: TRBV29-1; clone size: .; CDR3 length: 15; D gene: .
CDR3 DNA: TGTGCCAGCAGTTTACACGGTGATATGAACACTGAAGCTTTCTTT; CDR3 protein: CASSLHGDMNTEAFF; J gene: TRBJ1-1; V gene: TRBV12-3/TRBV12-4; clone size: .; CDR3 length: 15; D gene: .
CDR3 DNA: TGCAGTGCTAGAGATCGCGGGCGGGATGACAAAAACATTCAGTACTTC; CDR3 protein: CSARDRGRDDKNIQYF; J gene: TRBJ2-4; V gene: TRBV20-1; clone size: .; CDR3 length: 16; D gene: .
CDR3 DNA: TGTGCCAGCAGCCGCTACACAGATACGCAGTATTTT; CDR3 protein: CASSRYTDTQYF; J gene: TRBJ2-3; V gene: TRBV11-1; clone size: few; CDR3 length: 12; D gene: .
CDR3 DNA: TGCAGCGTTGAACTCCCCCTGGGGGCCCCAAGCACCTATACAGATACGCAGTATTTT; CDR3 protein: CSVELPLGAPSTYTDTQYF; J gene: TRBJ2-3; V gene: TRBV29-1; clone size: .; CDR3 length: 19; D gene: .
CDR3 DNA: TGTGCCAGCAGCGGACAGGGGAGTCAAAACATTCAGTACTTC; CDR3 protein: CASSGQGSQNIQYF; J gene: TRBJ2-4; V gene: TRBV6-5; clone size: many; CDR3 length: 14; D gene: TRBD1
CDR3 DNA: TGTGCCAGCAGCTTACGGCCGGGAGCCGGGGAACACAATGAGCAGTTCTTC; CDR3 protein: CASSLRPGAGEHNEQFF; J gene: TRBJ2-1; V gene: TRBV7-9; clone size: .; CDR3 length: 17; D gene: .
CDR3 DNA: TGTGCCAGCAGCGACCGCTATGGCTACACCTTC; CDR3 protein: CASSDRYGYTF; J gene: TRBJ1-2; V gene: TRBV6-2/TRBV6-3; clone size: .; CDR3 length: 11; D gene: .
CDR3 DNA: TGTGCCAGCAGTTTATCCGGGACTAGCGACACCTACGAGCAGTACTTC; CDR3 protein: CASSLSGTSDTYEQYF; J gene: TRBJ2-7; V gene: TRBV27; clone size: few; CDR3 length: 16; D gene: TRBD2
CDR3 DNA: TGTGCCAGCAGCTTGGGCTCCACAAGCAATCAGCCCCAGCATTTT; CDR3 protein: CASSLGSTSNQPQHF; J gene: TRBJ1-5; V gene: TRBV7-2; clone size: .; CDR3 length: 15; D gene: .
CDR3 DNA: TGCGCCAGCAGCCGGGGACAGCACAATCAGCCCCAGCATTTT; CDR3 protein: CASSRGQHNQPQHF; J gene: TRBJ1-5; V gene: TRBV5-1; clone size: few; CDR3 length: 14; D gene: TRBD1
CDR3 DNA: TGCAGTGTCCACCACTCCACGACAGATACGCAGTATTTT; CDR3 protein: CSVHHSTTDTQYF; J gene: TRBJ2-3; V gene: TRBV20-1; clone size: .; CDR3 length: 13; D gene: .
CDR3 DNA: TGTGCCAGCAGTGATGGACAGGGGAGCTCCTATAATTCACCCCTCCACTTT; CDR3 protein: CASSDGQGSSYNSPLHF; J gene: TRBJ1-6; V gene: TRBV2; clone size: few; CDR3 length: 17; D gene: TRBD1
CDR3 DNA: TGTGCCAGCAGTTTATCCGAACCTCTAACCCTCCACTTT; CDR3 protein: CASSLSEPLTLHF; J gene: TRBJ1-6; V gene: TRBV28; clone size: .; CDR3 length: 13; D gene: .
CDR3 DNA: TGTGCCAGCAGCTTATCCCAAGCGGGAGGGCGCACAGATACGCAGTATTTT; CDR3 protein: CASSLSQAGGRTDTQYF; J gene: TRBJ2-3; V gene: TRBV7-2; clone size: few; CDR3 length: 17; D gene: TRBD2
CDR3 DNA: TGTGCCAGCAGTTTCCCCAAATGGCCAGGGGAACTTTACCACACTGAAGCTTTCTTT; CDR3 protein: CASSFPKWPGELYHTEAFF; J gene: TRBJ1-1; V gene: TRBV28; clone size: .; CDR3 length: 19; D gene: .
CDR3 DNA: TGTGCCAGCAGCCCCGTAAATCCAGGACATTTGAGGCTGTTTTTT; CDR3 protein: CASSPVNPGHLRLFF; J gene: TRBJ2-2; V gene: TRBV14; clone size: few; CDR3 length: 15; D gene: .
CDR3 DNA: TGTGCCAGCACCACGTCCGTTGGCGGCCACGCAGATACGCAGTATTTT; CDR3 protein: CASTTSVGGHADTQYF; J gene: TRBJ2-3; V gene: TRBV7-2; clone size: .; CDR3 length: 16; D gene: .
CDR3 DNA: TGTGCCAGCAGTTTTGCCGGGCCCAACAGTCAGCCCCAGCATTTT; CDR3 protein: CASSFAGPNSQPQHF; J gene: TRBJ1-5; V gene: TRBV27; clone size: .; CDR3 length: 15; D gene: .
CDR3 DNA: TGTGCCAGCAAGAGAACAGGAGGCAATCAGCCCCAGCATTTT; CDR3 protein: CASKRTGGNQPQHF; J gene: TRBJ1-5; V gene: TRBV27; clone size: few; CDR3 length: 14; D gene: .
CDR3 DNA: TGCAGCGTTGAAGGCCAGAACCAAGAGACCCAGTACTTC; CDR3 protein: CSVEGQNQETQYF; J gene: TRBJ2-5; V gene: TRBV29-1; clone size: few; CDR3 length: 13; D gene: .
CDR3 DNA: TGTGCCAACCTGGAACAGGGGCTTCCAATGAACACTGAAGCTTTCTTT; CDR3 protein: CANLEQGLPMNTEAFF; J gene: TRBJ1-1; V gene: TRBV12-3/TRBV12-4; clone size: few; CDR3 length: 16; D gene: TRBD1